Below, one T cell receptor beta chain is given with its context. What it binds is not known. PCR primers comprised 60 Vbeta and 13 Jbeta primers. TCRdb keeps only in-frame clones here, not all; method: immunoSEQ multiplex PCR. Of around 200,000 clones in the sample, under 85% were seen once. This CDR3 comprises 15 residues. Germline-derived CDR1 and CDR2 are SGHRS and YFSETQ. The ends lost 7 bases at V and 8 bases at J; junction bases unmatched: 13. This entry belongs to a study of cytomegalovirus exposure and HLA in healthy donors. Regarding the study as a whole: In a later analysis, CMV-associated beta chains were mostly HLA-associated, it appeared.

This clonotype was sampled from a man aged 45-65 years in good health and CMV-seronegative. The sequenced material came from PBMCs. This chain uses TRBV5-1 with TRBJ2-1; TRBD2 agrees at 9 bases. CDR3 nucleotide sequence: TGCGCCAGCCGCCTAAATAGCGGGAGCGAGGATGAGCAGTTCTTC. Translation: CASRLNSGSEDEQFF.